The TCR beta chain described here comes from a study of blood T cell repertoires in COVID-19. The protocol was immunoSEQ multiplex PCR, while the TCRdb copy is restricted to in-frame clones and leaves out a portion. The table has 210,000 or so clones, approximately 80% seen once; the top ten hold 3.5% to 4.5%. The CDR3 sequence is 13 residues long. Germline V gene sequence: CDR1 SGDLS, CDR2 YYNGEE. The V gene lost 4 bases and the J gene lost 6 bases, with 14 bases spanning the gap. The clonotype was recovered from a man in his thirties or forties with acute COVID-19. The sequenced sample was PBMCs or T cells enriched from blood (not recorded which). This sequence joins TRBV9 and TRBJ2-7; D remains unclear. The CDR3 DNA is TGTGCCAGCAGCTCCCGGTTTCGTGGCGAGCAGTACTTC. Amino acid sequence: CASSSRFRGEQYF.